The rows below give T cell receptor beta chains drawn from one sample of a study of blood T cell repertoires in COVID-19. Profiled with immunoSEQ multiplex PCR; TCRdb holds only in-frame clones, not every one. The sample has more than 150,000 clones; 82% are singletons. The sample comprised PBMCs or T cells enriched from blood (not recorded which). These receptors originate from a man aged 40-49 years who had recovered from COVID-19. CDR3s include the opening cysteine and the closing phenylalanine or tryptophan. D genes are given only for firm matches. Size is omitted from some rows. Given values are once, few, many or a class for expanded clones.

TRBD1 TRBJ2-5 NA TRBV6-5 CASSWTGGREETQYF TGTGCCAGCAGTTGGACAGGGGGCCGAGAAGAGACCCAGTACTTC
NA TRBJ1-1 once TRBV7-9 CASSLAGSLDTEAFF TGTGCCAGCAGCTTAGCCGGGAGCTTAGACACTGAAGCTTTCTTT
NA TRBJ2-7 NA TRBV5-1 CASSLDPGWGDEQYF TGCGCCAGCAGCTTGGATCCAGGGTGGGGCGACGAGCAGTACTTC
NA TRBJ2-2 NA TRBV3-1/TRBV3-2 CASSPYPSTGELFF TGTGCCAGCAGCCCCTACCCCTCAACCGGGGAGCTGTTTTTT
TRBD2 TRBJ2-1 NA TRBV30 CAWRSTSGSYNEQFF TGTGCCTGGAGGTCGACTAGCGGGTCCTACAATGAGCAGTTCTTC
NA TRBJ1-2 NA TRBV4-2 CASSQGSPGPVYGYTF TGTGCCAGCAGCCAAGGGTCTCCAGGGCCCGTCTATGGCTACACCTTC
NA TRBJ2-1 NA TRBV7-2 CASSSRMRDYNEQFF TGTGCCAGCAGCTCGCGCATGAGGGACTACAATGAGCAGTTCTTC
TRBD1 TRBJ1-6 few TRBV4-2 CASSQDQVGQGWSSPLHF TGTGCCAGCAGCCAAGATCAGGTTGGACAGGGATGGAGTTCACCCCTCCACTTT
NA TRBJ2-1 NA TRBV2 CASSVMSDNEQFF TGTGCCAGCAGTGTCATGAGCGACAATGAGCAGTTCTTC
NA TRBJ2-7 once TRBV29-1 CSVEGAGSEQYF TGCAGCGTCGAAGGCGCAGGGTCCGAGCAGTACTTC
NA TRBJ2-5 NA TRBV6-5 CASITISRRETQYF TGTGCCAGCATAACAATTAGCAGAAGAGAGACCCAGTACTTC
TRBD2 TRBJ2-3 NA TRBV15 CATSRDRAGAPVDTQYF TGTGCCACCAGCAGAGATAGAGCGGGAGCTCCCGTAGATACGCAGTATTTT
NA TRBJ2-2 NA TRBV6-5 CASSYVGPGELFF TGTGCCAGCAGTTACGTTGGGCCCGGGGAGCTGTTTTTT
TRBD1 TRBJ1-2 NA TRBV28 CASSKEGGRGYTF TGTGCCAGCAGTAAAGAAGGGGGCAGGGGCTACACCTTC
NA TRBJ1-5 NA TRBV27 CASSLSGGYQPQHF TGTGCCAGCAGTTTATCGGGGGGGTACCAGCCCCAGCATTTT
NA TRBJ2-1 NA TRBV7-9 CASSLADSRHEQFF TGTGCCAGCAGCTTAGCGGACTCCCGGCATGAGCAGTTCTTC
NA TRBJ1-2 few TRBV4-2 CASSQADRIYGYTF TGTGCCAGCAGCCAGGCGGACAGAATCTATGGCTACACCTTC
NA TRBJ1-1 NA TRBV2 CASIDVPGTEAFF TGTGCCAGCATTGACGTGCCGGGCACTGAAGCTTTCTTT
TRBD1 TRBJ2-7 NA TRBV24-1 CATSEPTGDHEQYF TGTGCCACCAGTGAACCCACAGGGGACCACGAGCAGTACTTC
TRBD1 TRBJ1-1 NA TRBV29-1 CSVLTGVNTEAFF TGCAGCGTACTGACAGGGGTGAACACTGAAGCTTTCTTT
TRBD2 TRBJ2-3 NA TRBV6-4 CASTPRLAGYTQYF TGTGCCAGCACCCCAAGACTAGCGGGCTATACGCAGTATTTT
TRBD1 TRBJ1-4 NA TRBV15 CATSRVVSTGGKEKLFF TGTGCCACCAGCAGAGTAGTATCTACAGGGGGAAAGGAAAAACTGTTTTTT
TRBD1 TRBJ2-5 NA TRBV5-1 CASSLGDRGREETQYF TGCGCCAGCAGCTTGGGGGACAGGGGCAGGGAAGAGACCCAGTACTTC
NA TRBJ1-6 few TRBV18 CASSPGQSNSPLHF TGTGCCAGCTCACCAGGCCAGTCTAATTCACCCCTCCACTTT
TRBD1 TRBJ2-3 NA TRBV6-2/TRBV6-3 CASSHRQGSDTQYF TGTGCCAGCAGCCACCGACAGGGGTCCGATACGCAGTATTTT
NA TRBJ2-1 once TRBV4-2 CASSQDFTSPWDEQFF TGTGCCAGCAGCCAAGATTTCACTAGCCCGTGGGATGAGCAGTTCTTC
NA TRBJ2-7 NA TRBV18 CASSPSQLLYEQYF TGTGCCAGCTCACCAAGCCAACTCCTCTACGAGCAGTACTTC
NA TRBJ1-5 NA TRBV7-9 CASSPTGPAQPQHF TGTGCCAGCAGCCCAACAGGGCCGGCGCAGCCCCAGCATTTT
NA TRBJ1-1 NA TRBV3-1/TRBV3-2 CASSQSWQAEAFF TGTGCCAGCAGCCAATCGTGGCAGGCTGAAGCTTTCTTT
NA TRBJ1-4 NA TRBV2 CASSEAGLTVGKLFF TGTGCCAGCAGTGAGGCGGGACTCACGGTGGGCAAACTGTTTTTT
NA TRBJ1-6 NA TRBV10-2 CASSYPPPNSPLHF TGCGCCAGCTCCTATCCGCCCCCCAATTCACCCCTCCACTTT